Here is one T cell receptor beta chain with its context. Reverse transcription of 0.5 to 1 ug RNA used random hexamers. TCRdb reprocessed the immunoSEQ multiplex PCR reads with MiXCR, giving one entry per CDR3 protein. The sample shows some 200,000 distinct CDR3 sequences, more than 85% of them seen only once. Germline V gene data show CDR1 as SGDLS and CDR2 as YYNGEE. With 3 bases removed from V and 8 bases from J, the gap between germline ends came to 14 bases. This CDR3 is built from 13 residues. This sample was included in a study of CD8 T cells in Susac syndrome. For the study at large: Among the Susac syndrome patients sequenced, six had active disease and about eight were in remission. When their blood was taken, the Susac syndrome patients had either not yet had any therapy, were taking corticosteroids, or were taking intravenous immunoglobulin alone.

The TCR sequence derives from a human donor with Susac syndrome. The rearrangement joins TRBV9 to TRBJ1-1; D uncertain. Sequencing was done on a sample of CD8+ T cells from PBMCs. CDR3 protein: CASSASSDEEAFF. Here the CDR3 DNA reads TGTGCCAGCAGCGCCTCAAGCGACGAGGAAGCTTTCTTT.